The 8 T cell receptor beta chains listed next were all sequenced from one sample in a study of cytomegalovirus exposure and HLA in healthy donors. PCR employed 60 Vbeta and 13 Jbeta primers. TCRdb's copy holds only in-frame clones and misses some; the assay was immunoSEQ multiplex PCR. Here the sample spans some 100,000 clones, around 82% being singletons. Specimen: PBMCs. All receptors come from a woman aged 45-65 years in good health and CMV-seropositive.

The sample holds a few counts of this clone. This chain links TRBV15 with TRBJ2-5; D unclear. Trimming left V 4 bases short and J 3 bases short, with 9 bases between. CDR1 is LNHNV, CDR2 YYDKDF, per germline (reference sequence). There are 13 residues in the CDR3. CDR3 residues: CATSTLGEETQYF. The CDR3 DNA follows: TGTGCCACCAGCACGTTAGGAGAAGAGACCCAGTACTTC. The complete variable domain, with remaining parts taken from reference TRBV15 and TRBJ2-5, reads DAMVIQNPRYQVTQFGKPVTLSCSQTLNHNVMYWYQQKSSQAPKLLFHYYDKDFNNEADTPDNFQSRRPNTSFCFLDIRSPGLGDTAMYLCATSTLGEETQYFGPGTRLLVL.

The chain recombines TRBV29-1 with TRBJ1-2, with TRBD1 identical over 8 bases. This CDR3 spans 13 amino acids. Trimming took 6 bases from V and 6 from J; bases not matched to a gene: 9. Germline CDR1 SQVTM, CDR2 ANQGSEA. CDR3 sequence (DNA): TGCAGCGTGCTGGACAGGGAGGGCAATGGCTACACCTTC. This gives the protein CSVLDREGNGYTF.

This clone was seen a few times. CDR3 amino acids: CASSPHSGANVLTF. DNA of the CDR3: TGTGCCAGCAGCCCCCACTCTGGGGCCAACGTCCTGACTTTC. The V gene is TRBV9, the J gene TRBJ2-6; D is ambiguous. V lost 4 bases to trimming and J lost 0 bases, with 5 bases between them. The CDR3 has 14 residues. Per germline, CDR1 SGDLS and CDR2 YYNGEE.

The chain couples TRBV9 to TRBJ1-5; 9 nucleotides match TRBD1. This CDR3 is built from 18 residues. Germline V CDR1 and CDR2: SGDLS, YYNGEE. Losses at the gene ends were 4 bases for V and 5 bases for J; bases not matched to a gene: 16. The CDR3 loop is CASSSSPGQGGADQPQHF. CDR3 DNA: TGTGCCAGCAGCTCGAGTCCGGGACAGGGAGGGGCAGATCAGCCCCAGCATTTT.

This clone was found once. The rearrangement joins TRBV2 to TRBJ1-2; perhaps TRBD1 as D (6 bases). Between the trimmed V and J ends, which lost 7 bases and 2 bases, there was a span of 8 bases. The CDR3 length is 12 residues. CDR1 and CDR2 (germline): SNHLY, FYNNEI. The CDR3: CASTGTNYGYTF. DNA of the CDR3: TGTGCCAGCACAGGGACAAACTATGGCTACACCTTC.

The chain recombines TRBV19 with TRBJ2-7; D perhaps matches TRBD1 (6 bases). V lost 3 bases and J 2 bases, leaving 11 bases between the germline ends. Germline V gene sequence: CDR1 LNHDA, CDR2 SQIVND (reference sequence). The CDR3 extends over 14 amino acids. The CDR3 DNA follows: TGTGCCAGTAGTATGGGGGCAGGGACCTACGAGCAGTACTTC. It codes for CASSMGAGTYEQYF.

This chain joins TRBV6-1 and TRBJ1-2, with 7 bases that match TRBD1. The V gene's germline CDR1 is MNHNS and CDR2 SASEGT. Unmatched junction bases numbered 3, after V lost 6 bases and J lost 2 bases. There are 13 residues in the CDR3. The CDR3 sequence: CASRVQGNYGYTF. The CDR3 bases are TGTGCCAGCAGGGTACAGGGGAACTATGGCTACACCTTC.

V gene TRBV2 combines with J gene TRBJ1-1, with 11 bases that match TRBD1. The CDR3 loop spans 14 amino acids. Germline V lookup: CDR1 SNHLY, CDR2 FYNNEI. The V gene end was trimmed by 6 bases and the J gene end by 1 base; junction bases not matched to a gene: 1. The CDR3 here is CASSGQGANTEAFF. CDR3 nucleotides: TGTGCCAGCAGCGGACAGGGGGCGAACACTGAAGCTTTCTTT.